What follows are 26 T cell receptor beta chains derived from one specimen sequenced in a study of T-cell memory formation after mild COVID-19. TCRdb called the 5' RACE reads again in MiXCR, with one record for every CDR3 protein. The sample consists of around 300,000 distinct CDR3 sequences, roughly 13% of them appearing once. The sequenced sample was PBMCs or a T cell subset sorted from them (not recorded which). These receptors originate from a man aged 18 to 35 who had mild COVID-19 (a few samples of this study predate the infection). Cell type and time point are not known.

This clonotype was counted a few times. The rearrangement uses TRBV5-1 and TRBJ2-1, with 7 bases that match TRBD1. V gave up 5 bases and J gave up 0 bases; unmatched junction bases: 5. The CDR3 has 15 residues. Germline CDR1 SGHRS, CDR2 YFSETQ. CDR3 sequence: CASRPTGTSYNEQFF. For the CDR3, the DNA is TGCGCCAGCAGGCCGACAGGGACCTCCTACAATGAGCAGTTCTTC.

V gene TRBV20-1 combines with J gene TRBJ1-1; D is undetermined. Per germline, CDR1 DFQATT and CDR2 SNEGSKA (reference sequence). This CDR3 is 10 amino acids long. Trimming cost V 4 bases and J 4 bases, with 4 bases left between them. CDR3 region: CSAMSTEAFF. CDR3 coding DNA: TGCAGTGCTATGTCCACTGAAGCTTTCTTT.

The chain couples TRBV11-1 to TRBJ2-2; TRBD2 is a possible D gene (6 bases). The CDR3 sequence is 12 residues long. The germline V gene encodes CDR1 SGHAT and CDR2 FQDESV (reference sequence). V lost 5 bases and J lost 6, with 7 bases in between. CDR3 residues: CASSAGPGELFF. CDR3 DNA: TGTGCCAGCAGCGCGGGGCCCGGGGAGCTGTTTTTT.

The chain employs TRBV12-3 or TRBV12-4 and TRBJ1-2; D ambiguous. V lost 4 bases and J 4 bases, leaving 10 bases between the germline ends. The CDR3 sequence is 13 residues long. CDR3 in amino acids: CASSSARAYGYTF. CDR3 in DNA: TGTGCCAGCAGTTCAGCGAGGGCCTATGGCTACACCTTC.

This clonotype was seen a few times. The V gene is TRBV7-9, the J gene TRBJ2-7; TRBD1 aligns across 8 bases. The germline V gene encodes CDR1 SEHNR and CDR2 FQNEAQ (reference sequence). This CDR3 has 14 amino acids. Trimming removed 3 bases from V and 2 bases from J; junction bases left unmatched: 3. As DNA, the CDR3 is TGTGCCAGCAGCTTGGACAGGGCTCCCTACGAGCAGTACTTC. It encodes CASSLDRAPYEQYF.

This chain uses TRBV27 with TRBJ2-7, with unresolved D. Germline V lookup: CDR1 MNHEY, CDR2 SMNVEV (reference sequence). CDR3 length equals 16 residues. V lost 5 bases and J 0 bases, leaving 17 bases between the germline ends. The DNA for the CDR3 is TGTGCCAGCAGTCCCATCGGGCAGCCCGCCTCCTACGAGCAGTACTTC. Translated: CASSPIGQPASYEQYF.

This chain joins TRBV6-2 or TRBV6-3 and TRBJ1-1; the D gene is possibly TRBD1 (6 bases). V dropped 6 bases and J dropped 1 base, with 15 bases sitting between them. Germline V gene sequence: CDR1 MNHEY, CDR2 SVGEGT. CDR3 size: 15 residues. In nucleotides, the CDR3 is TGTGCCAGCAGGGATGGCGGGACACAGAACACTGAAGCTTTCTTT. Its protein product is CASRDGGTQNTEAFF.

This chain connects TRBV7-9 to TRBJ1-1; D might be TRBD1 (6 bases). Germline CDR1 and CDR2: SEHNR and FQNEAQ (reference sequence). Trimming took off 1 base at V and 10 bases at J, with 10 bases between the two ends. The CDR3 extends over 12 amino acids. The CDR3 spells CASSLGEGGAFF. CDR3 in DNA: TGTGCCAGCAGCTTAGGGGAGGGGGGAGCTTTCTTT. Full variable domain (remainder filled in from reference TRBV7-9 and TRBJ1-1): DTGVSQNPRHKITKRGQNVTFRCDPISEHNRLYWYRQTLGQGPEFLTYFQNEAQLEKSRLLSDRFSAERPKGSFSTLEIQRTEQGDSAMYLCASSLGEGGAFFGQGTRLTVV.

This clonotype has a count of ten or more. CDR3 amino acids: CASSAPGLAAYNEQFF. The CDR3 DNA reads TGTGCCAGCAGCGCTCCGGGACTAGCGGCCTACAATGAGCAGTTCTTC. The chain has TRBV7-9 and TRBJ2-1; 11 nucleotides line up with TRBD2. Trimming removed 5 bases from V and 2 bases from J; junction bases left unmatched: 5. The CDR3 totals 16 residues. Per the germline V gene, CDR1 is SEHNR and CDR2 is FQNEAQ (reference sequence).

This clonotype was seen a few times. This chain connects TRBV7-9 to TRBJ2-1; the D gene could be TRBD1 or TRBD2 (6 bases each). This CDR3 spans 16 amino acids. V shed 3 bases and J shed 4 bases, with 16 bases lying between them. The germline CDR1 and CDR2 sequences are SEHNR and FQNEAQ (reference sequence). The CDR3 reads CASSFLVGGGYNEQFF. DNA for the CDR3: TGTGCCAGCAGCTTTCTCGTGGGGGGCGGGTACAATGAGCAGTTCTTC.

The V call is TRBV29-1, the J call TRBJ2-1; D is unresolved. The V end lost 2 bases, the J end lost 2 bases, and 10 bases lay between the germline ends. This CDR3 has 14 residues. The germline CDR1 and CDR2 sequences are SQVTM and ANQGSEA. The CDR3 nucleotides are TGCAGCGTTGAACAGAGCATTACCTACAATGAGCAGTTCTTC. Encoded protein: CSVEQSITYNEQFF.

The V and J genes are TRBV12-3 or TRBV12-4 and TRBJ2-7, with 8 bases aligning to TRBD2. The V gene end was trimmed by 10 bases and the J gene end by 2 bases; junction bases not matched to a gene: 7. The CDR3 runs to 13 residues. DNA for the CDR3: TGTGCCAATTTAGCGGGGTCTACCTACGAGCAGTACTTC. Translating gives CANLAGSTYEQYF.

This clonotype was seen more than once but under ten times. The CDR3 loop reads CASREVRGGYNEQFF. The CDR3 bases are TGTGCCAGCAGAGAGGTGCGGGGGGGTTACAATGAGCAGTTCTTC. This chain links TRBV5-6 with TRBJ2-1; 9 nucleotides agree with TRBD2. Germline lookup yields CDR1 SGHDT and CDR2 YYEEEE. V was clipped by 5 bases and J by 4 bases; unmatched bases: 7. The CDR3 loop spans 15 amino acids.

This clonotype was counted a few times. The chain joins TRBV7-9 to TRBJ1-6; 9 bases are shared with TRBD1. Trimming at V came to 0 bases and at J to 9 bases, leaving 6 bases not matched to a gene. This CDR3 comprises 16 residues. Germline lookup yields CDR1 SEHNR and CDR2 FQNEAQ (reference sequence). The CDR3 bases are TGTGCCAGCAGCTTAGCTACAGGGGGCATGGGTTCACCCCTCCACTTT. It is translated as CASSLATGGMGSPLHF.

The rearrangement joins TRBV6-1 to TRBJ2-6; D is uncertain. CDR3 size: 14 residues. Germline V CDR1 and CDR2: MNHNS, SASEGT. V gave up 7 bases and J gave up 5 bases, with 12 bases separating them. The CDR3 sequence is CASTNPAWANVLTF. CDR3 DNA: TGTGCCAGCACGAATCCCGCCTGGGCCAACGTCCTGACTTTC.

This chain uses TRBV6-2 or TRBV6-3 with TRBJ2-5; perhaps TRBD2 as D (6 bases). Trimming removed 2 bases from V and 0 bases from J, with 16 bases in between. There are 17 residues in the CDR3. The germline V gene has CDR1 MNHEY and CDR2 SVGEGT. CDR3 protein: CASSYRGGTIHQETQYF. CDR3 DNA: TGTGCCAGCAGTTACCGCGGCGGGACGATCCACCAAGAGACCCAGTACTTC.

Only one count was recorded for this clonotype. The chain is built from TRBV5-8 and TRBJ2-3; TRBD2 might be the D (6 bases). The CDR3 length is 14 residues. Germline values: CDR1 SGHTS, CDR2 YDEGEE. Trimming took 3 bases from V and 4 from J, leaving 12 bases between them. Here the CDR3 reads CASSYRRGSDTQYF. The CDR3 DNA sequence: TGTGCCAGCAGCTATCGGCGGGGCTCAGATACGCAGTATTTT. Based on the CDR3 plus reference TRBV5-8 and TRBJ2-3, the full variable domain is EAGVTQSPTHLIKTRGQQATLRCSPISGHTSVYWYQQALGLGLQFLLWYDEGEERNRGNFPPRFSGRQFPNYSSELNVNALELEDSALYLCASSYRRGSDTQYFGPGTRLTVL.

This clonotype has a handful of counts. The chain recombines TRBV24-1 with TRBJ2-3; the match to TRBD1 covers 9 bases. The CDR3 consists of 14 residues. The germline V gene encodes CDR1 KGHDR and CDR2 SFDVKD. Trimming removed 4 bases from V and 4 bases from J; junction bases left unmatched: 2. The CDR3 region has the DNA TGTGCCACCAGTGAACAGGGGGCCCCAGATACGCAGTATTTT. It yields the protein CATSEQGAPDTQYF.

There are a few counts of this clonotype. This chain links TRBV28 with TRBJ1-1; TRBD1 might be the D (6 bases). V dropped 9 bases and J dropped 5 bases, with 13 bases sitting between them. The CDR3 contains 12 residues. The germline gives CDR1 MDHEN, CDR2 SYDVKM. The CDR3 sequence is CASTGRWTEAFF. CDR3 nucleotide sequence: TGTGCCAGTACAGGGAGGTGGACTGAAGCTTTCTTT.

This clonotype was seen a handful of times. The chain uses TRBV14 and TRBJ2-1; possibly TRBD1 or TRBD2 for D (5 bases each). CDR3 size: 15 residues. CDR1 is SGHDN, CDR2 FVKESK, per germline. Trimming left V 1 base short and J 3 bases short, with 10 bases between. The CDR3 DNA reads as TGTGCCAGCAGCCAAGCTGGGACCGTCTACAATGAGCAGTTCTTC. Its translation is CASSQAGTVYNEQFF.

This clonotype was counted a few times. The chain joins TRBV15 to TRBJ2-5; 7 nucleotides line up with TRBD1. Germline V lookup: CDR1 LNHNV, CDR2 YYDKDF (reference sequence). The junction had 5 bases not matched to a gene; V was cut back by 0 bases and J by 4 bases. The CDR3 sequence is 15 residues long. The CDR3 sequence: CATSRDPGGRETQYF. The CDR3 coding sequence is TGTGCCACCAGCAGAGATCCAGGGGGACGAGAGACCCAGTACTTC. The full variable domain, with the rest looked up from reference TRBV15 and TRBJ2-5, is DAMVIQNPRYQVTQFGKPVTLSCSQTLNHNVMYWYQQKSSQAPKLLFHYYDKDFNNEADTPDNFQSRRPNTSFCFLDIRSPGLGDTAMYLCATSRDPGGRETQYFGPGTRLLVL.

This clonotype was counted a few times. This rearrangement joins TRBV2 to TRBJ2-7; no firm D call. Germline CDR1 and CDR2: SNHLY and FYNNEI. The V end lost 5 bases, the J end lost 5 bases, and 10 bases lay between the germline ends. The CDR3 is made up of 12 amino acids. CDR3: CASSREVDEQYF. DNA of the CDR3: TGTGCCAGCAGTAGGGAAGTCGACGAGCAGTACTTC.

This clonotype appeared many times. The junction shows a germline mismatch at one end, possibly a read error. The chain has TRBV7-2 and TRBJ2-5; the D is unclear. The CDR3 totals 12 residues. Germline CDR1 is SGHTA and CDR2 is FQGNSA. For the CDR3, the DNA is TGTGCCAGCAGCCCCCTGCCGGAAGGTGGGAAATTC. As protein: CASSPLPEGGKF.

This clonotype has ten or more counts. V usage is TRBV4-2 and J usage is TRBJ2-1; maybe TRBD2 (6 bases). CDR1 and CDR2 from the germline V gene are LGHNA and YNFKEQ. V lost 3 bases, J lost 8 bases, and 17 bases lay in between. This CDR3 has 15 amino acids. The CDR3 nucleotides read TGTGCCAGCAGCCAGGCCTCGACTAGATCCCATGAGCAGTTCTTC. Translated, it gives CASSQASTRSHEQFF.

This clonotype was picked up many times. Compared with germline, one end of the junction differs, possibly owing to a read error. The chain uses TRBV5-1 and TRBJ2-3, with 11 bases matching TRBD2. The CDR3 length is 15 residues. The germline V gene has CDR1 SGHRS and CDR2 YFSETQ. CDR3 sequence reads: CASSPGLAGTDTQYF. For the CDR3, the DNA is TGTGCCAGCAGCCCGGGACTAGCGGGCACAGATACGCAGTATTTT.

The genes are TRBV6-6 and TRBJ1-2; unclear D gene. Trimming cost V 0 bases and J 3 bases, with 8 bases left between them. CDR3 length: 14 residues. CDR1 is MNHNY and CDR2 is SVGAGI in the germline V gene (reference sequence). This CDR3 reads CASSYSTRDYGYTF. CDR3 sequence (DNA): TGTGCCAGCAGTTACTCGACCCGAGACTATGGCTACACCTTC.